This T cell receptor beta chain was sequenced during a study of immune evolution from preneoplasia to lung adenocarcinoma. Overall study findings and caveats: Normal lung had the highest top T cell clone frequencies.

Trimming pared 1 base from V and 1 base from J, leaving 11 bases between. Germline V gives CDR1 MDHEN, CDR2 SYDVKM. This CDR3 spans 15 amino acids. This clone came up a few times. Its antigen is as yet unknown. H&E slides confirmed each diagnosis, reviewed by two pathologists independently. Assay: immunoSEQ multiplex PCR; the TCRdb copy retains only in-frame clones and omits some. The sample holds around 2,500 clones, approximately 40% seen once. This sequence originates from a person aged 55-85 years with lung adenocarcinoma. Sequencing was performed on FFPE adjacent normal lung tissue. The chain employs TRBV28 and TRBJ2-7; D might be TRBD2 (5 bases). As DNA, the CDR3 is TGTGCCAGCAGTTTATTGTCTAGCCGATCCTACGAGCAGTACTTC. Amino acid sequence: CASSLLSSRSYEQYF.